This TCR beta chain was profiled in a study of relationships among human T cell subsets. Study-level results: Over 50% of CD8+ cytotoxic sequences were in clones over 100 reads; regulatory and Th2 had few. Th1, Th2 and regulatory subsets overlapped substantially in CDR3 sequences.

The germline CDR1 and CDR2 sequences are SGHNT and YENEEA. CDR3 length equals 16 residues. The V gene end was trimmed by 5 bases and the J gene end by 6 bases; junction bases not matched to a gene: 9. From mRNA, alpha and beta CDR3 regions were amplified using semiquantitative ARM-PCR. Tagged nested gene-specific primers were used first, then communal superprimers amplified exponentially. TCRdb reprocessed the multiplex PCR reads via MiXCR and lists one record per CDR3 protein. The table records over 14,000 distinct CDR3 sequences, about 60% of them present only once. Concerning this clonotype itself: Its antigen is currently unknown.

The source of this sequence is a man aged 35 to 55 in good health. Input material: total T cells sorted from blood. This rearrangement joins TRBV11-3 to TRBJ2-1, with 11 bases matching TRBD2. The CDR3 DNA sequence: TGTGCCAGCAGCCAGACAACTAGCGGGAGTTTCAATGAGCAGTTCTTC. This gives the protein CASSQTTSGSFNEQFF.